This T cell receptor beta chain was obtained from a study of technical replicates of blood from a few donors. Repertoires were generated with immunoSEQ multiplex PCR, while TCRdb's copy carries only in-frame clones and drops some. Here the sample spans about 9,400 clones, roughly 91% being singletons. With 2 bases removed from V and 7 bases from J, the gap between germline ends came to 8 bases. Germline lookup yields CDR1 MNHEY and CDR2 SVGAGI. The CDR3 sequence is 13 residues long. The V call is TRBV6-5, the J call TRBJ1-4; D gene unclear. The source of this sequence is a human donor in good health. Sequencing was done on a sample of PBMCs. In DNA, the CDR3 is TGTGCCAGCAGTTACAGAATCGGTGAAAAACTGTTTTTT. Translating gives CASSYRIGEKLFF.